Described below is a single TCR beta chain sequence and its context. Its antigen is currently unknown. Using immunoSEQ multiplex PCR, the repertoire was profiled, and TCRdb retains in-frame clones only, with some absent. The sample yields 150,000 to 200,000 clones, 65% to 70% seen once. Trimming removed 6 bases from V and 0 bases from J; junction bases left unmatched: 4. The CDR3 runs 14 residues. CDR1 is SNHLY and CDR2 is FYNNEI in the germline V gene. This entry belongs to a study of shared clonotypes between healthy human individuals. Study conclusions and caveats: Generation probabilities were higher for clonotypes shared across all four sorted-subset donors than for unshared ones.

Material for sequencing was memory CD4+ T cells sorted from blood. Subset of the sample: CD45RA-negative fraction. The receptor's source is a man aged 30 to 39 in good health. This chain uses TRBV2 with TRBJ2-7, with 8 nucleotides matching TRBD2. This CDR3 reads CASRERETSYEQYF. The CDR3 DNA is TGTGCCAGCAGGGAGCGGGAGACCTCCTACGAGCAGTACTTC.